The rows below give T cell receptor beta chains drawn from one sample of a study of shared clonotypes between healthy human individuals. The repertoire was sequenced with immunoSEQ multiplex PCR; TCRdb's copy has only in-frame clones and lacks some. The data show 950,000 to 1,100,000 clones, about 74% seen once. The sequencing input was memory CD4+ T cells sorted from blood. These receptor sequences come from a man between 18 and 35 years old in good health. Both conserved end residues are part of each CDR3. The D gene is left open where the match is weak. A clone size is listed for some rows: how often the clone was seen (once, few, many), or a class if it is expanded.

TRBV6-1	-	TRBJ1-3	-	TGTGCCAGCAATAGTTGGGGTGGAAACACCATATATTTT	CASNSWGGNTIYF
TRBV30	-	TRBJ1-2	TRBD1	TGTGCCTGGAGTAGGGACAGCTATGGCTACACCTTC	CAWSRDSYGYTF
TRBV11-2	-	TRBJ2-7	-	TGTGCCAGCCGTAAAGCAGGGCAATTCTACGAGCAGTACTTC	CASRKAGQFYEQYF
TRBV18	-	TRBJ1-2	-	TGTGCCAGCTCCGGGTCCTGGGGGGTTGATGGCTACACCTTC	CASSGSWGVDGYTF
TRBV5-1	-	TRBJ2-1	-	TGCGCCAGCAGCTTGGCCGGGCCCCCCAACAATGAGCAGTTCTTC	CASSLAGPPNNEQFF
TRBV5-4	few	TRBJ2-2	-	TGTGCCAGCAGCTTGGTAGCAGGACACACCGGGGAGCTGTTTTTT	CASSLVAGHTGELFF
TRBV5-1	-	TRBJ1-2	-	TGCGCCAGCACACCCGACGGAGCTAACTATGGCTACACCTTC	CASTPDGANYGYTF
TRBV15	-	TRBJ1-2	-	TGTGCCACCAGCAGAGATTTAAACGGGCGCTACACCTTC	CATSRDLNGRYTF
TRBV28	-	TRBJ2-4	TRBD2	TGTGCCAGCAGTACCCACCGACTAGCGGGTCTTGCCAAAAACATTCAGTACTTC	CASSTHRLAGLAKNIQYF
TRBV7-2	-	TRBJ1-5	TRBD1	TGTGCCAGCAGCTTATCCCCGCCCGTACAGGGGGGGGGTCAGCCCCAGCATTTT	CASSLSPPVQGGGQPQHF
TRBV18	-	TRBJ2-3	TRBD1	TGTGCCAGCTTCGCCGGGACAGGCACAGATACGCAGTATTTT	CASFAGTGTDTQYF
TRBV9	-	TRBJ1-6	TRBD1	TGTGCCTCTCAAGCGGGACAGGGCCCCCTCCACTTT	CASQAGQGPLHF
TRBV6-1	-	TRBJ1-1	-	TGTGCCAGCAGTGAACCATGGAAGGGGGGAAACACTGAAGCTTTCTTT	CASSEPWKGGNTEAFF
TRBV14	-	TRBJ2-3	TRBD1	TGTGCCAGCAGCCCACAGGGGCTTGGGGCAGATACGCAGTATTTT	CASSPQGLGADTQYF
TRBV19	-	TRBJ2-6	TRBD1	TGTGCCAGTAGTGGGAGGGGACAGGGTACTGGGGCCAACGTCCTGACTTTC	CASSGRGQGTGANVLTF
TRBV6-6	-	TRBJ2-2	TRBD2	TGTGCCAGCAGTTACGCTAGCGGGGGAAGCGGGGAGCTGTTTTTT	CASSYASGGSGELFF
TRBV30	-	TRBJ1-1	-	TGTGCCTGGAGTGGGGACCGGGACACTGAAGCTTTCTTT	CAWSGDRDTEAFF
TRBV12-5	-	TRBJ1-2	-	TGTGCTAGTGGCCGTCCTAACTATGGCTACACCTTC	CASGRPNYGYTF
TRBV11-2	-	TRBJ2-2	-	TGTGCCAGCAGCTGGGACTCTCGGAGCACCGGGGAGCTGTTTTTT	CASSWDSRSTGELFF
TRBV10-1	-	TRBJ2-7	-	TGCGCCAGCAGTGATTCGGGGGTCTCCTACGAGCAGTACTTC	CASSDSGVSYEQYF
TRBV10-3	-	TRBJ1-2	TRBD1	TGTGCCATCAGTGACGGGACAGCTAACTATGGCTACACCTTC	CAISDGTANYGYTF